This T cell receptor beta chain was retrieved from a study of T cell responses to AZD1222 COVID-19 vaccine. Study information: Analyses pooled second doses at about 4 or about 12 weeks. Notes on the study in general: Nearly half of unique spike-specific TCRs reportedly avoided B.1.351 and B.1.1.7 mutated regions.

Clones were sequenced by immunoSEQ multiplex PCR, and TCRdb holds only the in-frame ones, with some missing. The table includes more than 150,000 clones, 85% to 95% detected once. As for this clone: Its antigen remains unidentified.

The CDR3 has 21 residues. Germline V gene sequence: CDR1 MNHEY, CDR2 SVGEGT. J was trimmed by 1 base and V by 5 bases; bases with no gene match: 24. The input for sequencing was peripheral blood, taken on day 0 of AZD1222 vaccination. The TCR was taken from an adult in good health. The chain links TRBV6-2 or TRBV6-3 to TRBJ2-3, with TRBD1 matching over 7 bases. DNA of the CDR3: TGTGCCAGCAGTCAGTTCCAACAGGGGAGACGGTCAACCCGGGGCACAGATACGCAGTATTTT. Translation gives CASSQFQQGRRSTRGTDTQYF.